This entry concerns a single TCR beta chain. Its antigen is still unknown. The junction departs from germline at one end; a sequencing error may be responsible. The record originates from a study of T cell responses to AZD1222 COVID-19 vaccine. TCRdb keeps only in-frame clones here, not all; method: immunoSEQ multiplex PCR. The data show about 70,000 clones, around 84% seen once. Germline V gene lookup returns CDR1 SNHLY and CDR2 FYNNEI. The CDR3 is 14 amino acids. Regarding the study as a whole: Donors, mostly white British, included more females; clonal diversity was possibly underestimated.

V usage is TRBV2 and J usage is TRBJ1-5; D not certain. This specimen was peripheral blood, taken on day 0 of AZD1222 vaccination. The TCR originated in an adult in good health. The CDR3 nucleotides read TGTGCCAGCAGTGGTCAACCTAGCGATCAGCCCCAGCATTTT. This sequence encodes CASSGQPSDQPQHF. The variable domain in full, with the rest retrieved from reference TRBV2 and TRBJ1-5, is EPEVTQTPSHQVTQMGQEVILRCVPISNHLYFYWYRQILGQKVEFLVSFYNNEISEKSEIFDDQFSVERPDGSNFTLKIRSTKLEDSAMYFCASSGQPSDQPQHFGDGTRLSIL.